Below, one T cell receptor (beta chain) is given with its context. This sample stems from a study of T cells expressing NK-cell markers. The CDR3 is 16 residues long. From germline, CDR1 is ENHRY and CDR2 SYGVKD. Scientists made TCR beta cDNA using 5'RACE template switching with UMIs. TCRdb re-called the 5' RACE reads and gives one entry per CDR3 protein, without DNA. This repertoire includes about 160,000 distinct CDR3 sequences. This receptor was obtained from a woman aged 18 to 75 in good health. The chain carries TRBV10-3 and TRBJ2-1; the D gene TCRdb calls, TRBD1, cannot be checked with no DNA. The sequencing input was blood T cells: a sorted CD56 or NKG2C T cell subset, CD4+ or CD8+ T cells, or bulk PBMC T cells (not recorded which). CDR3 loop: CAITTQIGAGRNEQFF.